This T cell receptor (beta chain) was sequenced during a study of T cell repertoires in cytomegalovirus infection. Study-level background: CMV epitopes in the study were HLA-C-restricted (recently identified) and HLA-B-restricted (well studied).

This clonotype was detected once. Its target is not known. Using its own MiXCR run on the reads, TCRdb lists one record per CDR3 protein. The data contain approximately 100,000 distinct CDR3 sequences, about 40% of them seen just once; the ten biggest clones take up approximately 74%. In germline, CDR1 is LNHDA, CDR2 SQIVND (reference sequence). The CDR3 has 13 residues. V gave up 8 bases and J gave up 5 bases; unmatched junction bases: 6. This sequence joins TRBV19 and TRBJ2-1, with 7 bases aligning to TRBD1. The starting material was CD8+ T cells from cultured PBMCs, obtained from culture after CMV antigen stimulation. The clonotype originates from a human donor in good health (CMV status not recorded). Some clones in this sample may be carry-over from other donors' samples. CDR3 in amino acids: CASRRTGNNEQFF. CDR3 in DNA: TGTGCCAGTCGCCGGACAGGCAACAATGAGCAGTTCTTC.